This T cell receptor (beta chain) was sequenced during a study of tumor-infiltrating lymphocytes in oesophageal squamous cell carcinoma. TCRdb re-called the PCR reads with MiXCR, one entry per CDR3 protein. This sample has about 25,000 distinct CDR3 sequences; under 50% occur once, and the top ten carry 20% to 25%. Trimming at V came to 0 bases and at J to 6 bases, leaving 0 bases not matched to a gene. Per the germline V gene, CDR1 is SGHRS and CDR2 is YFSETQ. The CDR3 loop spans 14 amino acids. Ten or more counts support this clonotype. This receptor was taken from a male donor with esophageal squamous cell carcinoma. This chain connects TRBV5-1 to TRBJ2-1, with 10 bases fitting TRBD2. Sequencing was done on a sample of esophageal tumor tissue. Written as DNA, the CDR3 is TGCGCCAGCAGCTTGGGGACTAGCGGCAATGAGCAGTTCTTC. Its protein is CASSLGTSGNEQFF.